Sequencing of this TCR beta chain was carried out in a study of T-cell memory formation after mild COVID-19. Study-level information: Largely donor-specific sequence clusters came from two donors.

General study results and limits: Cross-reactive memory appears to have joined, as suggested by some responding clones showing up in pre-infection memory.

In the case of this clonotype: Its antigen is not known.

Constant-segment primers and 5'RACE yielded cDNA libraries for TCR alpha and TCR beta, each carrying sample barcodes and UMIs. TCRdb reprocessed the 5' RACE reads with MiXCR, giving one entry per CDR3 protein. The sample carries hundreds of thousands of distinct CDR3 sequences, 15% to 20% recorded once. The source of this sequence is a man younger than 35 who had mild COVID-19 (a few samples of this study predate the infection). Cell type and time point are not known. The sequencing input was PBMCs or a T cell subset sorted from them (not recorded which).

The CDR3 here is CASQPGGGEGYTF. Written as DNA, the CDR3 is TGTGCCTCCCAGCCCGGGGGAGGGGAAGGCTACACCTTC. The V gene is TRBV5-4, the J gene TRBJ1-2; the D gene is possibly TRBD1 (5 bases). Trimming stripped 10 bases from V and 8 bases from J, with 21 bases between. Germline V CDR1 and CDR2: SGHNT, YYREEE (reference sequence). The CDR3 runs 13 residues.